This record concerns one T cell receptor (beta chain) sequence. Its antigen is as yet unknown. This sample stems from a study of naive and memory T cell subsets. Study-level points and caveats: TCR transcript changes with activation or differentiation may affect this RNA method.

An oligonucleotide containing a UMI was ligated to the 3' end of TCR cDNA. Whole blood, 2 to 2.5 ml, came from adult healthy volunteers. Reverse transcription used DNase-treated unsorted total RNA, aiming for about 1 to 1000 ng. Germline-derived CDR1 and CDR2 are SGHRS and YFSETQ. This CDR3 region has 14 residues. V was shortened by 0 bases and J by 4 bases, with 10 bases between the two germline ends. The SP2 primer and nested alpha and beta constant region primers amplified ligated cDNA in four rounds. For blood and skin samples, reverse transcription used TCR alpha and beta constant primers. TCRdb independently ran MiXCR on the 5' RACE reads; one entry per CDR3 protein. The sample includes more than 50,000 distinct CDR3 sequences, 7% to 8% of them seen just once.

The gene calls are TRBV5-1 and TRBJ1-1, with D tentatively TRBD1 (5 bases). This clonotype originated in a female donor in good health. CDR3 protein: CASSLEAGSTEAFF. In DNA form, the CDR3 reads TGCGCCAGCAGCTTGGAGGCAGGGTCCACTGAAGCTTTCTTT.